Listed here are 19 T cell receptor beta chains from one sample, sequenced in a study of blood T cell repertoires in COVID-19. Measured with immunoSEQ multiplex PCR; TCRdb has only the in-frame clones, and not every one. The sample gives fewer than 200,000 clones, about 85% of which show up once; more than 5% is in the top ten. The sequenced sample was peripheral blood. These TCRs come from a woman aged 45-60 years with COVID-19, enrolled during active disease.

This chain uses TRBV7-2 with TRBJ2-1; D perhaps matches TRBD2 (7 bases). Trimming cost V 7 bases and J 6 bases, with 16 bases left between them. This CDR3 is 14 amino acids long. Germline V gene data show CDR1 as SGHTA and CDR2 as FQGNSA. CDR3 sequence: CASNRAGARNEQFF. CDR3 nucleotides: TGTGCCAGCAATAGGGCGGGGGCCCGCAATGAGCAGTTCTTC. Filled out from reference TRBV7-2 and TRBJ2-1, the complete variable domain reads GAGVSQSPSNKVTEKGKDVELRCDPISGHTALYWYRQSLGQGLEFLIYFQGNSAPDKSGLPSDRFSAERTGGSVSTLTIQRTQQEDSAVYLCASNRAGARNEQFFGPGTRLTVL.

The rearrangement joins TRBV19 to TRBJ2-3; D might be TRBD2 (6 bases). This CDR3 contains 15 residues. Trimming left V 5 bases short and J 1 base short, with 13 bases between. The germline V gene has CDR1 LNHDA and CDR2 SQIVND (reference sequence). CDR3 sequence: CASSPTGVGTDTQYF. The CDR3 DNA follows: TGTGCCAGTAGTCCCACGGGGGTAGGCACAGATACGCAGTATTTT.

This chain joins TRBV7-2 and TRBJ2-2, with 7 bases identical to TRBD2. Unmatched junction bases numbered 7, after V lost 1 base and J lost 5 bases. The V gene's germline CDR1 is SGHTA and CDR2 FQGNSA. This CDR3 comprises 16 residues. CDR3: CASSLGISGLTGELFF. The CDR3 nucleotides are TGTGCCAGCAGCTTAGGGATTAGCGGGCTTACCGGGGAGCTGTTTTTT.

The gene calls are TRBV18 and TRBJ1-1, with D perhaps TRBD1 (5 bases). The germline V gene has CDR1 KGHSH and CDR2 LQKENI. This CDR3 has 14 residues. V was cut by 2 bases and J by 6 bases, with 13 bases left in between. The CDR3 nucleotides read TGTGCCAGCTCACCAAGGGGCTTGGGGCCTGAAGCTTTCTTT. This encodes CASSPRGLGPEAFF.

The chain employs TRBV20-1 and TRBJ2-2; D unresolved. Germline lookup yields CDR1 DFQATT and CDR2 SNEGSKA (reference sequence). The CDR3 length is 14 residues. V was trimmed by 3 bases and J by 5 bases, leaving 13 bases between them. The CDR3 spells CSASLLETTGELFF. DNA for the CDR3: TGCAGTGCTAGTCTTCTCGAGACAACCGGGGAGCTGTTTTTT.

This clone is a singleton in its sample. The CDR3 DNA sequence: TGTGCCACCGCAGACAGGGTAGGTCAGCCCCAGCATTTT. Its translation: CATADRVGQPQHF. The J gene is TRBJ1-5, the V gene TRBV4-2, with 7 bases that match TRBD1. Germline CDR1 LGHNA, CDR2 YNFKEQ. The CDR3 loop spans 13 amino acids. Losses at the gene ends were 10 bases for V and 6 bases for J; bases not matched to a gene: 9.

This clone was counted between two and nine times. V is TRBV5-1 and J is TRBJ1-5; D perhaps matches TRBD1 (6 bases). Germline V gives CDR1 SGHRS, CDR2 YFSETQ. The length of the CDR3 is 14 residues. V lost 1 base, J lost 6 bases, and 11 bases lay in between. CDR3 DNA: TGCGCCAGCAGCTTGTACAGGGTCCGTCAGCCCCAGCATTTT. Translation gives CASSLYRVRQPQHF.

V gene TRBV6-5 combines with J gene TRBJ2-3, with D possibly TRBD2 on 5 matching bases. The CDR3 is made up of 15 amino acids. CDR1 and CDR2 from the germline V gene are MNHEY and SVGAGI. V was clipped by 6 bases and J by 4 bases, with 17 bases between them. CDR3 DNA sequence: TGTGCCAGCAGCTACCTGGGAGCTACCTCAGATACGCAGTATTTT. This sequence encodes CASSYLGATSDTQYF.

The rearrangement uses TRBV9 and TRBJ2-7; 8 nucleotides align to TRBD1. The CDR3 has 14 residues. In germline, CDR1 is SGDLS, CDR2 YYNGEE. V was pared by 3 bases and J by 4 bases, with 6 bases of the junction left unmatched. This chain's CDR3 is CASSAGGAGYEQYF. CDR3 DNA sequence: TGTGCCAGCAGCGCAGGGGGCGCGGGGTACGAGCAGTACTTC.

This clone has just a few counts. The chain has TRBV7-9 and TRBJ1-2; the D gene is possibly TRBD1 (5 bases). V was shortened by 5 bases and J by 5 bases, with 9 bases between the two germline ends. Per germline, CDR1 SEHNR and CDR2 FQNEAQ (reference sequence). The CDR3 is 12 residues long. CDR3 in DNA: TGTGCCAGCAGCGGAGGGGCATATGGCTACACCTTC. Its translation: CASSGGAYGYTF.

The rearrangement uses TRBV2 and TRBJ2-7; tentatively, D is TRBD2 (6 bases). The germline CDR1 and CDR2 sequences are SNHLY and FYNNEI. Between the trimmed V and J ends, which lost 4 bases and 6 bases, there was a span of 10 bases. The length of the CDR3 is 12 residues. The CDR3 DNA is TGTGCCAGCAGTGCTGGGACTTCCGAGCAGTACTTC. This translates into CASSAGTSEQYF.

The CDR3 DNA follows: TGTGCCATCAGTGGCGGCGGGGGAGAAAAACTGTTTTTT. Translating gives CAISGGGGEKLFF. This sequence joins TRBV10-3 and TRBJ1-4, with a tentative D call TRBD1 (5 bases). Germline V gene lookup returns CDR1 ENHRY and CDR2 SYGVKD. The germline V and J ends were trimmed by 4 bases and 8 bases, with 11 bases remaining between them. The CDR3 sequence is 13 residues long.

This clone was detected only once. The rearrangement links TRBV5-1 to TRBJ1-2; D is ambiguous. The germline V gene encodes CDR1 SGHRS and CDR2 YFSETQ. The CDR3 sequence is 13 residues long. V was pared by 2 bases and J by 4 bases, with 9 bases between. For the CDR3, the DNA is TGCGCCAGCAGCTTAGGAGGTGTCTATGGCTACACCTTC. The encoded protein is CASSLGGVYGYTF.

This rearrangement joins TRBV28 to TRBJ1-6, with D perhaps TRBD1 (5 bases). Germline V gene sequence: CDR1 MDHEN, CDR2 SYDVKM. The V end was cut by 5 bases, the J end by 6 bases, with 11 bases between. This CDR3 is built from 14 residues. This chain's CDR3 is CASSRRGLNSPLHF. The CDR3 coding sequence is TGTGCCAGCAGTAGGAGGGGACTTAATTCACCCCTCCACTTT.

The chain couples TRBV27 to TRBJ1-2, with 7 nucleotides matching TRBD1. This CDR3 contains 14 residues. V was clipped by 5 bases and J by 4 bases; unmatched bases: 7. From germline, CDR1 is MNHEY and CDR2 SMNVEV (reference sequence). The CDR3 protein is CASSIAQGGYGYTF. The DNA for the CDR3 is TGTGCCAGCAGTATCGCCCAGGGGGGCTATGGCTACACCTTC.

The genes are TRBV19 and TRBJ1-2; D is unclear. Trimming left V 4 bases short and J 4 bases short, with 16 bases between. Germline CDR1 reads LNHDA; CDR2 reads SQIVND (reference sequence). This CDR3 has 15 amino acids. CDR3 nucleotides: TGTGCCAGTAGTACGGATCCGGGGTTACGCTATGGCTACACCTTC. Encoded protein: CASSTDPGLRYGYTF.

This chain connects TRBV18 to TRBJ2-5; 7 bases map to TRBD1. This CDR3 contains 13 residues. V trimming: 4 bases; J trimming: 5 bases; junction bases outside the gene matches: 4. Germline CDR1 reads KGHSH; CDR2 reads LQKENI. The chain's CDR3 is CASSQDRDETQYF. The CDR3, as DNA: TGTGCCAGCTCACAAGACAGGGACGAGACCCAGTACTTC. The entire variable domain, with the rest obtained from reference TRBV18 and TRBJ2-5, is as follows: NAGVMQNPRHLVRRRGQEARLRCSPMKGHSHVYWYRQLPEEGLKFMVYLQKENIIDESGMPKERFSAEFPKEGPSILRIQQVVRGDSAAYFCASSQDRDETQYFGPGTRLLVL.

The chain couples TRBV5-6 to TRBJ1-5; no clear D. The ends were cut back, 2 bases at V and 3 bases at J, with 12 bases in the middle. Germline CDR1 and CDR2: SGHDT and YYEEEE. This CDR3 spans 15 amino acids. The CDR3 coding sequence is TGTGCCAGCAGCTTCGGACTCGGGGACAATCAGCCCCAGCATTTT. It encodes CASSFGLGDNQPQHF.

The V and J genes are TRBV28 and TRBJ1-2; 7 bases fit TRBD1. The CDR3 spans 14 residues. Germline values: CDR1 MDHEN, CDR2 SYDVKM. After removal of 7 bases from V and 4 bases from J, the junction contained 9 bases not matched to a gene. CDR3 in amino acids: CASKEGRGTYGYTF. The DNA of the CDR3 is TGTGCCAGCAAAGAGGGCAGGGGGACCTATGGCTACACCTTC.